This TCR beta chain is drawn from a study of T-cell memory formation after mild COVID-19. Study background: TCR clusters mostly belonged to single donors. Study results and caveats: Among clones contracting day 15 to 85, CD4/CD8 was balanced, whereas later expanders leaned CD4+. Pre-infection memory held some responding clones, suggesting pre-existing cross-reactive T cells responded. Nothing confirmed that second-wave clones peaking on day 37 were specific for SARS-CoV-2.

TCRdb itself ran the 5' RACE reads through MiXCR, one entry per CDR3 protein. The sample has about 620,000 distinct CDR3 sequences, about a sixth seen once. Comments on this clonotype: Its antigen is unidentified.

The CDR3 consists of 16 residues. Germline V gene lookup returns CDR1 KGHDR and CDR2 SFDVKD. The V gene lost 5 bases and the J gene lost 7 bases, with 20 bases spanning the gap. The chain joins TRBV24-1 to TRBJ2-1, with D possibly matching TRBD2 (5 bases). Sequencing input: PBMCs or a T cell subset sorted from them (not recorded which). This receptor was taken from an adult woman who had mild COVID-19 (a few samples of this study predate the infection). Cell type and time point are not known. In DNA, the CDR3 is TGTGCCACCAGTGCCCGGGGAGTCCTCACAATTAATGAGCAGTTCTTC. This sequence encodes CATSARGVLTINEQFF.